This is a list of T cell receptor beta chains from one sample in a study of cytotoxic CD8 clonotypes in ibrutinib-treated CLL. Profiling relied on immunoSEQ multiplex PCR, and the TCRdb table lists in-frame clones only, not all of them. The data hold 250,000 to 350,000 clones, with roughly 76% observed a single time. This material consisted of PBMCs, taken at disease progression, from a patient treated with ibrutinib. The receptors stem from a human donor with chronic lymphocytic leukemia. Both conserved end residues are part of each CDR3. Each record gives: J gene, V gene, CDR3 protein.

TRBJ1-5	TRBV27	CATKRKHF
TRBJ1-1	TRBV28	CATGTGNTEAFF
TRBJ2-3	TRBV5-1	CASSNDSFSTDTQYF
TRBJ2-7	TRBV4-2	CASSQALGGYEQYF
TRBJ2-7	TRBV27	CASSLRDSTYEQYF
TRBJ1-2	TRBV6-5	CASSYAGVRGYTF
TRBJ1-1	TRBV5-1	CASSLAVVTPAEAFF
TRBJ1-2	TRBV2	CASSFEGGYTF
TRBJ2-5	TRBV19	CASSTRTSGSQETQYF
TRBJ1-2	TRBV7-9	CASSLDPYRDGYTF
TRBJ1-4	TRBV6-1	CASSGYRVSEKLFF
TRBJ2-2	TRBV7-3	CASRLAGGLNTGELFF
TRBJ2-7	TRBV27	CASSLRQGATYEQYF
TRBJ2-1	TRBV18	CASSPTVGGIYNEQFF
TRBJ2-5	TRBV18	CASSPAGAPSPWETQYF
TRBJ1-3	TRBV5-1	CASQGSGNTIYF
TRBJ1-2	TRBV7-9	CASSEHPALDTGYTF
TRBJ2-7	TRBV7-9	CASGASGSGLAQYF
TRBJ2-3	TRBV6-6	CASSYPDTQYF
TRBJ1-4	TRBV19	CASSPAEKLFF
TRBJ2-1	TRBV5-1	CASKTNHNEQFF
TRBJ2-7	TRBV2	CASSERQGGYEQYF
TRBJ2-2	TRBV7-9	CASSQVQVVRTGELFF
TRBJ2-1	TRBV2	CASSDGTGILIREQFF
TRBJ1-1	TRBV5-1	CASSSNAGQGYTEAFF
TRBJ2-5	TRBV15	CATSRGQETQYF
TRBJ1-4	TRBV7-2	CASSLAGRRGDEKLFF
TRBJ2-7	TRBV2	CASSEGVSYEQYF
TRBJ1-6	TRBV6-5	CASSEVGVNSPLHF
TRBJ1-4	TRBV19	CASSRLGATNEKLFF
TRBJ2-2	TRBV5-1	CASSTRDANTGELFF
TRBJ2-1	TRBV18	CASSPAPAGLGYNEQFF
TRBJ2-6	TRBV2	CASSPAGSPNLTF
TRBJ2-1	TRBV4-1	CASSHSSGSYNEQFF
TRBJ2-3	TRBV18	CASSGRQGVTDTQYF
TRBJ2-7	TRBV27	CASSLNSYYEQYF
TRBJ1-5	TRBV10-3	CAIRPDSNQPQHF
TRBJ1-2	TRBV15	CATSPPGQPNGYTF
TRBJ2-3	TRBV10-2	CASSVGVGSTDTQYF
TRBJ1-1	TRBV29-1	CSVDTQPVAFF
TRBJ1-2	TRBV9	CASSGGNNYGYTF
TRBJ2-2	TRBV7-9	CASSHSGGGDTGELFF
TRBJ2-7	TRBV27	CASSARRVHEQYF
TRBJ2-7	TRBV5-1	CASSLELAVSSYEQYF
TRBJ2-7	TRBV6-6	CASSYLAGPYEQYF
TRBJ1-4	TRBV27	CASSFQDRGREKLFF
TRBJ2-1	TRBV7-3	CASSLGVEQFF
TRBJ2-7	TRBV5-1	CASSLVSHEQYF
TRBJ2-1	TRBV5-5	CASSSSVAGLSYNEQFF
TRBJ2-5	TRBV1	CTSSHQVQETQYF
TRBJ2-3	TRBV15	CATSRLESIYTDTQYF
TRBJ2-5	TRBV19	CASRTTGRETQYF
TRBJ2-1	TRBV19	CASSIRIRGGVSNEQFF
TRBJ2-1	TRBV6-6	CASSYEGSGAGNEQFF
TRBJ2-1	TRBV28	CASRETGYEQFF
TRBJ1-1	TRBV5-4	CASSAGVRTEAFF